The rows below give T cell receptor beta chains drawn from one sample of a study of early T cells in non-severe SARS-CoV-2 infection. TCRdb analysed the 5' RACE reads with MiXCR anew, one entry per CDR3 protein. Of approximately 45,000 distinct CDR3 sequences detected, 7% to 7.5% appear once; the ten largest clones hold roughly 5.1%. The sequencing input was whole blood. The origin of the receptors is an adult who was a healthcare worker with PCR-confirmed SARS-CoV-2 infection or an uninfected control (not recorded which). CDR3s include the opening cysteine and the closing phenylalanine or tryptophan. Each record gives: CDR3 length, clone size, D gene, J gene, V gene, CDR3 DNA, CDR3 protein. D genes are given only for firm matches. The size field is filled for only some rows; it gives once, few, many or a size class.

length: 14
size: many
D: .
J: TRBJ1-3
V: TRBV28
DNA: TGTGCCAGCAGCCAGGGACGGGCTGGAAACACCATATATTTT
CDR3: CASSQGRAGNTIYF

length: 12
size: few
D: .
J: TRBJ2-1
V: TRBV4-2
DNA: TGTGCCAGCAGCCAAGAGTCCAATGAGCAGTTCTTC
CDR3: CASSQESNEQFF

length: 14
size: few
D: .
J: TRBJ1-1
V: TRBV6-1
DNA: TGTGCCAGCAGTGAACCCCCGGCGGGGCTCGGAGCTTTCTTT
CDR3: CASSEPPAGLGAFF

length: 14
size: few
D: .
J: TRBJ2-3
V: TRBV7-9
DNA: TGTGCCAGCAGCCCGACGGCTAGCACAGATACGCAGTATTTT
CDR3: CASSPTASTDTQYF

length: 15
size: many
D: .
J: TRBJ2-3
V: TRBV2
DNA: TGTGCCAGCAGTGATCTGTTAGCGGACACAGATACGCAGTATTTT
CDR3: CASSDLLADTDTQYF

length: 13
size: few
D: .
J: TRBJ2-2
V: TRBV7-3
DNA: TGTGCCAGCAGCTTAGGGAACACCGGGGAGCTGTTTTTT
CDR3: CASSLGNTGELFF

length: 12
size: many
D: .
J: TRBJ1-6
V: TRBV7-9
DNA: TGTGCCAGCAGTCCGGGGGATTCACCCCTCCACTTT
CDR3: CASSPGDSPLHF

length: 14
size: many
D: .
J: TRBJ1-4
V: TRBV10-3
DNA: TGTGCCATCAGTAAAACAGAAGTTGAGGAAAAACTGTTTTTT
CDR3: CAISKTEVEEKLFF

length: 15
size: .
D: .
J: TRBJ2-3
V: TRBV20-1
DNA: TGCAGTGCTAGTCAGATCCCCACTAGCACAGATACGCAGTATTTT
CDR3: CSASQIPTSTDTQYF

length: 13
size: many
D: .
J: TRBJ1-5
V: TRBV12-3/TRBV12-4
DNA: TGTGCCAGCACCTGGGGCTGGGATCAGCCCCAGCATTTT
CDR3: CASTWGWDQPQHF

length: 12
size: few
D: .
J: TRBJ2-3
V: TRBV11-2
DNA: TGTGCCAGCAGCCAGGGAGGTGATACGCAGTATTTT
CDR3: CASSQGGDTQYF

length: 16
size: few
D: TRBD1
J: TRBJ1-2
V: TRBV4-1
DNA: TGCGCCAGCAGCCAAGATCAGGGGACAGGGGTCTATGGCTACACCTTC
CDR3: CASSQDQGTGVYGYTF

length: 14
size: many
D: .
J: TRBJ2-3
V: TRBV29-1
DNA: TGCAGCGTTGATGGAGGGGATAGCACAGATACGCAGTATTTT
CDR3: CSVDGGDSTDTQYF

length: 15
size: few
D: TRBD2
J: TRBJ2-1
V: TRBV6-5
DNA: TGTGCCAGCAGTCTGACACTAGCGGGGTGGGGTGAGCAGTTCTTC
CDR3: CASSLTLAGWGEQFF

length: 13
size: .
D: .
J: TRBJ2-7
V: TRBV13
DNA: TGTGCCAGCAGCAAGGGAGTTGACTACGAGCAGTACTTC
CDR3: CASSKGVDYEQYF

length: 11
size: .
D: .
J: TRBJ1-3
V: TRBV5-6
DNA: TGTGCCAGCAGCTTGGCGGACACCATATATTTT
CDR3: CASSLADTIYF

length: 16
size: few
D: .
J: TRBJ2-7
V: TRBV7-8
DNA: TGTGCCAGCAGCTTAGTAGGTGCGGAGGAAGGGTACGAGCAGTACTTC
CDR3: CASSLVGAEEGYEQYF

length: 17
size: many
D: TRBD1
J: TRBJ2-1
V: TRBV3-1
DNA: TGTGCCAGCAGCCAAGATCTAGGGACAGGACGCTACAATGAGCAGTTCTTC
CDR3: CASSQDLGTGRYNEQFF

length: 16
size: few
D: .
J: TRBJ1-1
V: TRBV6-6
DNA: TGTGCCAGCAGTCCCCCACAGGGAGCCACGAACACTGAAGCTTTCTTT
CDR3: CASSPPQGATNTEAFF

length: 16
size: medium-sized
D: .
J: TRBJ2-6
V: TRBV7-9
DNA: TGTGCCAGCATCCACGGTCGGGGATCTGGGGCCAACGTCCTGACTTTC
CDR3: CASIHGRGSGANVLTF

length: 14
size: .
D: .
J: TRBJ2-1
V: TRBV9
DNA: TGTGCCAGCAGCGAGGGACCCCAGGTTCATGAGCAGTTCTTC
CDR3: CASSEGPQVHEQFF

length: 15
size: .
D: .
J: TRBJ1-2
V: TRBV7-9
DNA: TGTGCCAGCAGCTTAGCGGGGGCCCAGAGGCATGGCTACACCTTC
CDR3: CASSLAGAQRHGYTF

length: 15
size: few
D: TRBD1
J: TRBJ1-1
V: TRBV10-3
DNA: TGTGCCATCAGTGACTCCGGACAGGGGGCGGGCGCGGCTTTCTTT
CDR3: CAISDSGQGAGAAFF

length: 13
size: many
D: .
J: TRBJ1-6
V: TRBV29-1
DNA: TGCAGCGTTGGCGCGGGAGCAAATTCACCCCTCCACTTT
CDR3: CSVGAGANSPLHF

length: 11
size: many
D: TRBD1
J: TRBJ2-1
V: TRBV5-6
DNA: TGTGCCAGCAGCTCGGGACAGCTGCAGTTCTTC
CDR3: CASSSGQLQFF

length: 13
size: many
D: .
J: TRBJ2-7
V: TRBV29-1
DNA: TGCAGCGTTGAATCCCGCGGGATCTACGAGCAGTACTTC
CDR3: CSVESRGIYEQYF

length: 16
size: many
D: .
J: TRBJ2-3
V: TRBV20-1
DNA: TGCAGTGCCGAATTCCCAGGGGCTAGGGGCACAGATACGCAGTATTTT
CDR3: CSAEFPGARGTDTQYF

length: 15
size: few
D: TRBD2
J: TRBJ2-3
V: TRBV29-1
DNA: TGCAGCGTTGAGCCCCGTAGAGCGGGAACAGATACGCAGTATTTT
CDR3: CSVEPRRAGTDTQYF

length: 14
size: .
D: .
J: TRBJ2-5
V: TRBV5-4
DNA: TGTGCCAGCAGCTTGGGACTAGGGCAAGAGACCCAGTACTTC
CDR3: CASSLGLGQETQYF

length: 15
size: many
D: .
J: TRBJ2-2
V: TRBV5-5
DNA: TGTGCCAGCAGACGACAGGTCACGAACACCGGGGAGCTGTTTTTT
CDR3: CASRRQVTNTGELFF

length: 16
size: many
D: TRBD2
J: TRBJ2-1
V: TRBV6-2/TRBV6-3
DNA: TGTGCCAGCAGTTACCCTCGCGCGGGGGGGCCGCCTGAGCAGTTCTTC
CDR3: CASSYPRAGGPPEQFF

length: 17
size: many
D: TRBD1
J: TRBJ2-7
V: TRBV14
DNA: TGTGCCAGCAGCCAAAGGGGCACCGGGACAGGGTCGTACGAGCAGTACTTC
CDR3: CASSQRGTGTGSYEQYF

length: 16
size: many
D: .
J: TRBJ1-1
V: TRBV6-2/TRBV6-3
DNA: TGTGCCAGCAGTTACTCCATCCCCGGGCCGGGGACTGAAGCTTTCTTT
CDR3: CASSYSIPGPGTEAFF

length: 16
size: few
D: TRBD1
J: TRBJ2-2
V: TRBV5-4
DNA: TGTGCCAGCAGCTTAGGACAGGGGGCGGGTACCGGGGAGCTGTTTTTT
CDR3: CASSLGQGAGTGELFF

length: 15
size: .
D: .
J: TRBJ1-5
V: TRBV7-9
DNA: TGTGCCAGCAGCTTCATGGGGGGTAGCAATCAGCCCCAGCATTTT
CDR3: CASSFMGGSNQPQHF

length: 15
size: many
D: .
J: TRBJ2-3
V: TRBV6-2/TRBV6-3
DNA: TGTGCCAGCAGTTACGGACCGCCCGACACAGATACGCAGTATTTT
CDR3: CASSYGPPDTDTQYF

length: 13
size: many
D: TRBD1
J: TRBJ1-5
V: TRBV2
DNA: TGTGCCAGCAGGGACAGGAGCAATCAGCCCCAGCATTTT
CDR3: CASRDRSNQPQHF

length: 15
size: .
D: .
J: TRBJ2-7
V: TRBV14
DNA: TGTGCCAGCAGCCAACAGGTCGAGAGAGCCTACGAGCAGTACTTC
CDR3: CASSQQVERAYEQYF

length: 14
size: .
D: TRBD1
J: TRBJ2-5
V: TRBV12-3/TRBV12-4
DNA: TGTGCCAGCAGTTTTCAGGGGGCGAGGGAGACCCAGTACTTC
CDR3: CASSFQGARETQYF

length: 15
size: many
D: .
J: TRBJ2-7
V: TRBV7-2
DNA: TGTGCCAGCAGCGTCCGGGACAATGAAGAATACGAGCAGTACTTC
CDR3: CASSVRDNEEYEQYF

length: 14
size: few
D: .
J: TRBJ2-2
V: TRBV20-1
DNA: TGCAGTGCTAGGTCGGGGAGGAACACCGGGGAGCTGTTTTTT
CDR3: CSARSGRNTGELFF

length: 15
size: few
D: .
J: TRBJ1-5
V: TRBV18
DNA: TGTGCCAGCTCAGGGACCTCGTTTCGCAATCAGCCCCAGCATTTT
CDR3: CASSGTSFRNQPQHF

length: 14
size: many
D: .
J: TRBJ1-4
V: TRBV30
DNA: TGTGCCTGGAGGGCGGAGGGGATGGGAGGAAAACTGTTTTTT
CDR3: CAWRAEGMGGKLFF

length: 12
size: many
D: .
J: TRBJ2-5
V: TRBV24-1
DNA: TGTGCCACCAGTGATTTCGGGGAGACCCAGTACTTC
CDR3: CATSDFGETQYF

length: 12
size: few
D: .
J: TRBJ2-4
V: TRBV6-2/TRBV6-3
DNA: TGTGCCAGCAGCCAGGGGGGAAACATTCAGTACTTC
CDR3: CASSQGGNIQYF

length: 12
size: .
D: .
J: TRBJ2-7
V: TRBV6-1
DNA: TGTGCCAGCAGTGAAGGCAGCTACGAGCAGTACTTC
CDR3: CASSEGSYEQYF

length: 13
size: many
D: TRBD1
J: TRBJ1-1
V: TRBV7-6
DNA: TGTGCCAGCAGCTACCGGACAGGAGCTGAAGCTTTCTTT
CDR3: CASSYRTGAEAFF